The clone carrying this T cell receptor (beta chain) was picked up a small number of times. The antigen is undetermined. These data belong to a study of T cells in Graves' hyperthyroidism and ophthalmopathy. Overall study context: Peripheral blood draws took place at initial diagnosis, ahead of any treatment.

Study-wide results and caveats: A 13 V-J model separated ophthalmopathy from stable hyperthyroidism. Expanded thyroid clonotypes (above 0.001) were mostly also found in blood.

Amplification targeted TCR beta CDR3 regions from RNA transcripts. The primer set for the first-round RT-PCR of the TCR CDR3 was HTBI. TCRdb re-called the multiplex PCR reads through MiXCR, storing one row per CDR3 protein. The data contain around 300,000 distinct CDR3 sequences, approximately 13% of them singletons. No progression to ophthalmopathy during 18 months of follow-up defined stable disease. Trimming left V 7 bases short and J 4 bases short, with 17 bases between. The CDR3 totals 14 residues. Germline CDR1 is MDHEN and CDR2 is SYDVKM. Sequenced material: blood. This sequence was found in a woman aged 25-40 years with Graves' hyperthyroidism. V is TRBV28 and J is TRBJ2-7; D might be TRBD1 or TRBD2, each matching 7 bases. For the CDR3, the DNA is TGTGCCAGCATCCAGGGGGGGACAGCGTACGAGCAGTACTTC. It specifies CASIQGGTAYEQYF.